The 14 T cell receptor beta chains below come from one sample, sequenced in a study of T cell changes during pregnancy in multiple sclerosis. This table comes from immunoSEQ multiplex PCR, and its TCRdb copy is limited to in-frame clones, with some not included. Among more than 45,000 clones listed, 94% were seen once. The sample in question was CD4+ T cells from peripheral blood mononuclear cells, obtained in the second trimester of pregnancy. These receptors came from a female donor with multiple sclerosis, enrolled in a pregnancy study.

The chain couples TRBV4-2 to TRBJ2-2; D might be TRBD1 (6 bases). V gave up 0 bases and J gave up 4 bases, with 12 bases separating them. The CDR3 totals 16 residues. CDR1 is LGHNA and CDR2 is YNFKEQ in the germline V gene. CDR3 in DNA: TGTGCCAGCAGCCAAGAGCCAGGGGTTTCCACCGGGGAGCTGTTTTTT. This gives the protein CASSQEPGVSTGELFF.

Worth noting for this clone: The sample carries other DNA sequences with the same CDR3. The V call is TRBV5-1, the J call TRBJ2-3, with a weak D call TRBD1 (6 bases). Germline V gene lookup returns CDR1 SGHRS and CDR2 YFSETQ. V shed 4 bases and J shed 0 bases, with 12 bases lying between them. This CDR3 comprises 15 residues. The CDR3 nucleotides read TGCGCCAGCAGCCCTGGACAGACTAGCACAGATACGCAGTATTTT. It specifies CASSPGQTSTDTQYF.

The V gene is TRBV6-1, the J gene TRBJ1-1; D gene unclear. V shed 3 bases and J shed 11 bases, with 10 bases lying between them. The CDR3 runs 11 residues. Germline V gives CDR1 MNHNS, CDR2 SASEGT. This chain's CDR3 is CASSDRLSAFF. CDR3 in DNA: TGTGCCAGCAGTGACAGACTCAGCGCTTTCTTT.

V is TRBV6-6 and J is TRBJ2-5; TRBD1 matches 7 bases. The CDR3 contains 15 residues. The germline CDR1 and CDR2 sequences are MNHNY and SVGAGI (reference sequence). The V and J ends lost 0 bases and 4 bases, in that order; junction bases with no gene match: 5. CDR3 DNA sequence: TGTGCCAGCAGTTACTCCGTCCGGGACAGAGAGACCCAGTACTTC. Translating it yields CASSYSVRDRETQYF.

The V and J genes are TRBV7-2 and TRBJ2-2; 11 bases line up with TRBD2. The CDR3 spans 16 residues. Looked up from germline, CDR1 is SGHTA and CDR2 is FQGNSA. V shed 2 bases, J shed 7 bases, and the junction held 6 bases outside the gene matches. The chain's CDR3 is CASSLPRLAGGGELFF. The CDR3 bases are TGTGCCAGCAGCTTACCCAGGCTAGCGGGGGGCGGGGAGCTGTTTTTT.

This chain links TRBV27 with TRBJ1-1; no firm D call. Germline assignment: CDR1 MNHEY and CDR2 SMNVEV (reference sequence). CDR3 length: 13 residues. V dropped 4 bases and J dropped 4 bases, with 10 bases sitting between them. CDR3 nucleotide sequence: TGTGCCAGCAGTTGGAGCGGGAGCACTGAAGCTTTCTTT. It is translated as CASSWSGSTEAFF.

This clone appeared a single time. V is TRBV7-8 and J is TRBJ2-7, with D possibly matching TRBD1 (6 bases). This CDR3 region has 14 residues. V lost 2 bases and J lost 3, with 11 bases in between. CDR1 is SGHVS, CDR2 FQNEAQ, per germline. The CDR3 is CASSLLRQVYEQYF. DNA for the CDR3: TGTGCCAGCAGCTTACTCCGACAGGTCTACGAGCAGTACTTC. The variable domain in full, completed from reference TRBV7-8 and TRBJ2-7, reads GAGVSQSPRYKVAKRGQDVALRCDPISGHVSLFWYQQALGQGPEFLTYFQNEAQLDKSGLPSDRFFAERPEGSVSTLKIQRTQQEDSAVYLCASSLLRQVYEQYFGPGTRLTVT.

The chain employs TRBV7-2 and TRBJ2-3; 12 bases line up with TRBD2. This CDR3 has 17 residues. In germline, CDR1 is SGHTA, CDR2 FQGNSA. With 1 base clipped from V and 6 bases from J, the junction kept 8 bases outside the gene matches. CDR3 DNA sequence: TGTGCCAGCAGCTTAGAAGGGCTAGCGGGGGGGCGTGATACGCAGTATTTT. This sequence encodes CASSLEGLAGGRDTQYF. The full variable domain, completed using reference TRBV7-2 and TRBJ2-3, is GAGVSQSPSNKVTEKGKDVELRCDPISGHTALYWYRQSLGQGLEFLIYFQGNSAPDKSGLPSDRFSAERTGGSVSTLTIQRTQQEDSAVYLCASSLEGLAGGRDTQYFGPGTRLTVL.

The chain is built from TRBV7-9 and TRBJ2-2; the D is unclear. Germline V gene sequence: CDR1 SEHNR, CDR2 FQNEAQ (reference sequence). The CDR3 sequence is 14 residues long. Trimming took 2 bases from V and 4 from J, leaving 8 bases between them. Written as DNA, the CDR3 is TGTGCCAGCAGCTTATCCAGTCCCACCGGGGAGCTGTTTTTT. Residues: CASSLSSPTGELFF.

CDR3 loop: CASSLIAGGRPDTQYF. CDR3 DNA: TGTGCCAGCAGCTTAATAGCGGGGGGAAGACCAGATACGCAGTATTTT. The V gene is TRBV7-6, the J gene TRBJ2-3; TRBD2 matches at 10 bases. CDR1 is SGHVS and CDR2 is FNYEAQ in the germline V gene. This CDR3 has 16 residues. With V trimmed by 2 bases and J by 4 bases, 6 bases remained unmatched.

V and J are TRBV7-8 and TRBJ2-5, with 9 bases aligning to TRBD2. The CDR3 runs 16 residues. V was clipped by 5 bases and J by 2 bases; unmatched bases: 9. CDR1 is SGHVS, CDR2 FQNEAQ, per germline. CDR3 amino acids: CASSKLAGAIQETQYF. The CDR3 DNA sequence: TGTGCCAGCAGCAAGTTAGCGGGGGCAATACAAGAGACCCAGTACTTC.

The chain is built from TRBV27 and TRBJ1-2; 12 bases line up with TRBD1. CDR3 length: 16 residues. J gave up 4 bases and V 5 bases, and 8 bases lay outside the gene matches. In germline, CDR1 is MNHEY, CDR2 SMNVEV (reference sequence). DNA of the CDR3: TGTGCCAGCAGTCCGCGGGGACAGGGGGCACTCTATGGCTACACCTTC. Protein product: CASSPRGQGALYGYTF.

This sequence joins TRBV6-5 and TRBJ1-2; 8 bases map to TRBD1. This CDR3 is 13 amino acids long. Germline values: CDR1 MNHEY, CDR2 SVGAGI. V was clipped by 6 bases and J by 6 bases; unmatched bases: 6. CDR3 sequence (DNA): TGTGCCAGCAGCCCTCGGACAGGGAATGGCTACACCTTC. This gives the protein CASSPRTGNGYTF.

The table lists this clone with a count of one. Other DNA sequences in the sample encode the same CDR3. The rearrangement joins TRBV6-5 to TRBJ1-1; D not resolved. Germline loops: CDR1 MNHEY, CDR2 SVGAGI. This CDR3 is built from 13 residues. V gave up 0 bases and J gave up 4 bases, with 6 bases separating them. As DNA, the CDR3 is TGTGCCAGCAGTTACTCAGGAGGCACTGAAGCTTTCTTT. It is translated as CASSYSGGTEAFF.